The 31 T cell receptor beta chains below come from one sample, sequenced in a study of T cell responses to AZD1222 COVID-19 vaccine. Sequencing was performed with immunoSEQ multiplex PCR; in TCRdb, only in-frame clones are kept and a portion is missing. The sample contains approximately 100,000 clones, around nine tenths of which appear only once. The source material was peripheral blood, sampled on day 0 of MenACWY control vaccination. The receptors were gathered from an adult in good health.

The chain recombines TRBV27 with TRBJ1-2, with TRBD1 as a possible D gene (5 bases). Trimming pared 6 bases from V and 0 bases from J, leaving 14 bases between. Germline loops: CDR1 MNHEY, CDR2 SMNVEV (reference sequence). The CDR3 consists of 15 residues. The CDR3 region has the DNA TGTGCCAGCAGCCCAAGACAGACGCCTAACTATGGCTACACCTTC. Its translation: CASSPRQTPNYGYTF.

This clone came up many times. The V call is TRBV28, the J call TRBJ2-2, with 8 bases lining up with TRBD2. The CDR3 sequence is 13 residues long. Germline trimming cut 8 bases from V and 5 bases from J; bases unmatched to any gene: 4. Germline lookup yields CDR1 MDHEN and CDR2 SYDVKM. The CDR3 bases are TGTGCCAGCGGCGGGACTAGGACCGGGGAGCTGTTTTTT. The encoded protein is CASGGTRTGELFF.

The V gene is TRBV30, the J gene TRBJ2-5; TRBD2 might be the D (5 bases). The length of the CDR3 is 12 residues. V gave up 7 bases and J gave up 4 bases, with 13 bases separating them. Per the germline V gene, CDR1 is GTSNPN and CDR2 is SVGIG (reference sequence). For the CDR3, the DNA is TGTGCCTCGGAGGCGAATCGAGAGACCCAGTACTTC. This encodes CASEANRETQYF.

This chain joins TRBV5-5 and TRBJ1-1; unclear D gene. Germline CDR1 reads SGHKS; CDR2 reads YYEKEE (reference sequence). V lost 1 base and J 13 bases, leaving 14 bases between the germline ends. The CDR3 contains 12 residues. CDR3 loop: CASSLSLGLGFF. The CDR3 DNA reads as TGTGCCAGCAGCTTGTCTTTAGGGTTGGGTTTCTTT.

This chain uses TRBV12-3 or TRBV12-4 with TRBJ2-3, with D perhaps matching TRBD1 or TRBD2 (5 bases each). V shed 4 bases and J shed 10 bases, with 15 bases lying between them. The CDR3 has 13 amino acids. The chain's CDR3 is CASSYSGGQAQYF. The CDR3 bases are TGTGCCAGCAGTTACAGTGGGGGTCAGGCGCAGTATTTT.

V and J are TRBV5-4 and TRBJ2-2; D not certain. This CDR3 is 13 amino acids long. Germline CDR1 reads SGHNT; CDR2 reads YYREEE (reference sequence). V gave up 3 bases and J gave up 1 base, with 4 bases separating them. In DNA form, the CDR3 reads TGTGCCAGCAGCTCTCAGAACACCGGGGAGCTGTTTTTT. The encoded protein is CASSSQNTGELFF.

CDR3 protein: CASSRDRGPDTQYF. In DNA, the CDR3 is TGCGCCAGCAGTCGGGACAGGGGGCCAGATACGCAGTATTTT. The genes are TRBV10-1 and TRBJ2-3; 12 positions agree with TRBD1. The CDR3 has 14 residues. The V segment lost 5 bases and the J segment 4 bases; nucleotides outside the gene matches: 1. Germline V gene data show CDR1 as WNHNN and CDR2 as SYGVQD (reference sequence).

V and J are TRBV18 and TRBJ1-2; D possibly corresponds to TRBD1 (5 bases). The CDR3 runs to 13 residues. CDR1 KGHSH and CDR2 LQKENI come from the germline V gene. V lost 0 bases and J 6 bases, leaving 8 bases between the germline ends. CDR3 in DNA: TGTGCCAGCTCACCACCACAGGACAATGGCTACACCTTC. This sequence encodes CASSPPQDNGYTF. Looking up the rest from reference TRBV18 and TRBJ1-2 gives the full variable domain: NAGVMQNPRHLVRRRGQEARLRCSPMKGHSHVYWYRQLPEEGLKFMVYLQKENIIDESGMPKERFSAEFPKEGPSILRIQQVVRGDSAAYFCASSPPQDNGYTFGSGTRLTVV.

The rearrangement uses TRBV9 and TRBJ2-1; D is possibly TRBD1 or TRBD2 (5 bases each). This CDR3 contains 15 residues. Trimming shortened V by 4 bases and J by 4 bases, and 15 bases separated the two germline ends. The germline CDR1 and CDR2 sequences are SGDLS and YYNGEE. CDR3 loop: CASSPGPSIYNEQFF. The CDR3, as DNA: TGTGCCAGCAGCCCGGGACCGTCAATTTACAATGAGCAGTTCTTC.

The V and J genes are TRBV9 and TRBJ2-7; possibly TRBD1 for D (6 bases). Germline-derived CDR1 and CDR2 are SGDLS and YYNGEE. The CDR3 has 14 amino acids. The V end lost 3 bases, the J end lost 6 bases, and 16 bases lay between the germline ends. CDR3 sequence (DNA): TGTGCCAGCAGCGCAGGCCCTACAGGGACCGAGCAGTACTTC. Translated: CASSAGPTGTEQYF.

The chain joins TRBV7-2 to TRBJ2-1, with 7 bases fitting TRBD1. CDR3 length equals 14 residues. CDR1 and CDR2 (germline): SGHTA, FQGNSA. V shed 11 bases and J 9 bases; nucleotides not matched to a gene: 16. The CDR3 is CASEGQALRGEQFF. As DNA, the CDR3 is TGTGCCTCGGAAGGACAGGCGCTAAGAGGTGAGCAGTTCTTC.

The chain recombines TRBV6-2 or TRBV6-3 with TRBJ2-3, with 9 bases identical to TRBD2. The germline CDR1 and CDR2 sequences are MNHEY and SVGEGT. The CDR3 is 16 residues long. V was pared by 0 bases and J by 3 bases, with 4 bases of the junction left unmatched. CDR3 bases: TGTGCCAGCAGTTACTCTCGAGCGGGGGGAACAGATACGCAGTATTTT. Translating it yields CASSYSRAGGTDTQYF.

The V and J genes are TRBV14 and TRBJ1-1, with 7 bases aligning to TRBD1. This CDR3 comprises 14 residues. J lost 3 bases, V lost 3 bases, and 4 bases had no gene match. CDR1 and CDR2 (germline): SGHDN, FVKESK. CDR3 nucleotides: TGTGCCAGCAGCCAGACAGGGATGGACACTGAAGCTTTCTTT. This translates into CASSQTGMDTEAFF.

The chain carries TRBV6-6 and TRBJ2-2; TRBD1 agrees at 7 bases. The CDR3 has 15 residues. Germline V gene data show CDR1 as MNHNY and CDR2 as SVGAGI (reference sequence). Trimming at V came to 6 bases and at J to 5 bases, leaving 9 bases not matched to a gene. The CDR3 bases are TGTGCCAGCAGGACGCCGGGACAGACAACCGGGGAGCTGTTTTTT. It encodes CASRTPGQTTGELFF.

The sample holds a few counts of this clone. The chain combines TRBV5-1 with TRBJ1-3; 8 bases are a match to TRBD1. The germline V gene has CDR1 SGHRS and CDR2 YFSETQ. J gave up 2 bases and V 4 bases, and 8 bases lay outside the gene matches. The CDR3 has 16 residues. The CDR3 nucleotides are TGCGCCAGCAGCGAGGGACAGGCGGGAGCTGGAAACACCATATATTTT. Its protein product is CASSEGQAGAGNTIYF.

The chain combines TRBV9 with TRBJ1-6, with a possible D match to TRBD1 (5 bases). This CDR3 has 15 residues. V lost 3 bases, J lost 0 bases, and 7 bases lay in between. Germline V lookup: CDR1 SGDLS, CDR2 YYNGEE. CDR3 sequence reads: CASSEGSSYNSPLHF. For the CDR3, the DNA is TGTGCCAGCAGCGAGGGGTCCTCCTATAATTCACCCCTCCACTTT.

Only a few counts were recorded for this clone. The chain recombines TRBV7-2 with TRBJ2-4; D is tentatively TRBD1 or TRBD2 (5 bases each). Germline V CDR1 and CDR2: SGHTA, FQGNSA. The V gene lost 5 bases and the J gene lost 10 bases, with 21 bases spanning the gap. The CDR3 has 15 residues. The chain's CDR3 is CASSPLGETQIIQYF. In nucleotides, the CDR3 is TGTGCCAGCAGCCCTCTGGGGGAGACCCAAATAATTCAGTACTTC.

This chain uses TRBV7-2 with TRBJ2-5, with 8 bases identical to TRBD2. V gave up 4 bases and J gave up 4 bases; unmatched junction bases: 8. Germline assignment: CDR1 SGHTA and CDR2 FQGNSA. The CDR3 is 15 amino acids. CDR3 region: CASSWQRGGLETQYF. In nucleotides, the CDR3 is TGTGCCAGCAGCTGGCAACGGGGGGGCCTAGAGACCCAGTACTTC.

This chain links TRBV5-4 with TRBJ2-3; possibly TRBD2 for D (6 bases). CDR1 SGHNT and CDR2 YYREEE come from the germline V gene (reference sequence). V was pared by 5 bases and J by 3 bases, with 16 bases between. The CDR3 extends over 15 amino acids. The CDR3 DNA reads TGTGCCAGCAGGGTTGGGGGGAAAAAAACAGATACGCAGTATTTT. This encodes CASRVGGKKTDTQYF.

The CDR3 is CASSLRWDLMNTEAFF. DNA for the CDR3: TGCGCCAGCAGCCTCCGATGGGACCTAATGAACACTGAAGCTTTCTTT. The chain links TRBV4-3 to TRBJ1-1, with D tentatively TRBD1 (5 bases). The CDR3 contains 16 residues. The germline V gene encodes CDR1 LGHNA and CDR2 YSLEER. The V and J ends lost 4 bases and 0 bases respectively, with 15 bases between them.

The CDR3 protein is CASKIRGSGGEQFF. The CDR3 region has the DNA TGTGCCAGCAAGATTCGGGGGTCCGGGGGTGAGCAGTTCTTC. The chain uses TRBV6-5 and TRBJ2-1; D perhaps matches TRBD2 (6 bases). V lost 7 bases to trimming and J lost 9 bases, with 19 bases between them. The germline gives CDR1 MNHEY, CDR2 SVGAGI. The CDR3 has 14 amino acids.

DNA for the CDR3: TGTGCCACCAGTCCAAAAAACAGGTCTGGGGACGAGCAGTACTTC. This codes for CATSPKNRSGDEQYF. The chain carries TRBV24-1 and TRBJ2-7; a weak D match, TRBD1 (5 bases). Germline lookup yields CDR1 KGHDR and CDR2 SFDVKD. V was shortened by 6 bases and J by 5 bases, with 19 bases between the two germline ends. The CDR3 totals 15 residues.

A single count supports this clone. The V and J genes are TRBV5-5 and TRBJ1-5; D unresolved. The germline gives CDR1 SGHKS, CDR2 YYEKEE (reference sequence). This CDR3 comprises 15 residues. Trimming removed 0 bases from V and 1 base from J, with 8 bases in between. CDR3 amino acids: CASSLGRISNQPQHF. CDR3 nucleotides: TGTGCCAGCAGCTTGGGACGGATCAGCAATCAGCCCCAGCATTTT.

The chain employs TRBV19 and TRBJ1-6; no definite D call. The germline V and J ends were trimmed by 1 base and 8 bases, with 9 bases remaining between them. The CDR3 has 14 amino acids. Germline assignment: CDR1 LNHDA and CDR2 SQIVND (reference sequence). The CDR3 spells CASSIVGVDSPLHF. DNA of the CDR3: TGTGCCAGTAGTATAGTCGGTGTTGATTCACCCCTCCACTTT.

V usage is TRBV9 and J usage is TRBJ2-6; D unresolved. Germline V gene lookup returns CDR1 SGDLS and CDR2 YYNGEE. V lost 0 bases and J lost 4, with 11 bases in between. CDR3 size: 16 residues. The CDR3 protein is CASSVESVPGANVLTF. Written as DNA, the CDR3 is TGTGCCAGCAGCGTAGAAAGCGTCCCGGGGGCCAACGTCCTGACTTTC.

The CDR3 here is CASSSGPGRTQYF. The CDR3 DNA is TGTGCCAGCAGTTCTGGACCGGGGCGGACGCAGTATTTT. This chain uses TRBV6-5 with TRBJ2-3, with D possibly called TRBD1 or TRBD2 (5 bases each). Trimming shortened V by 4 bases and J by 9 bases, and 14 bases separated the two germline ends. The CDR3 extends over 13 amino acids. Germline assignment: CDR1 MNHEY and CDR2 SVGAGI.

The chain joins TRBV13 to TRBJ1-2, with TRBD1 matching 12 bases. Germline CDR1 is PRHDT and CDR2 is FYEKMQ (reference sequence). This CDR3 has 15 residues. V lost 5 bases to trimming and J lost 2 bases; unmatched junction nucleotides: 3. The CDR3 DNA is TGTGCCAGCAGCCCAGGGACAGGGGGCAACTATGGCTACACCTTC. It specifies CASSPGTGGNYGYTF.

The chain is built from TRBV7-2 and TRBJ2-1; 7 bases line up with TRBD2. There are 15 residues in the CDR3. J lost 2 bases, V lost 5 bases, and 6 bases had no gene match. Germline CDR1 SGHTA, CDR2 FQGNSA. Written as DNA, the CDR3 is TGTGCCAGCAGCAGAGGTGGGGGGGCCTACAATGAGCAGTTCTTC. Translated: CASSRGGGAYNEQFF.

This clone has a single count. The V call is TRBV3-1 (or the pseudogene TRBV3-2), the J call TRBJ2-1, with 8 bases lining up with TRBD1. Germline V lookup: CDR1 LGHDT, CDR2 YNNKEL (reference sequence). This CDR3 spans 15 amino acids. After removal of 6 bases from V and 4 bases from J, the junction contained 8 bases not matched to a gene. The CDR3 nucleotides read TGTGCCAGCAGTTCAACGGACAGGGCTTACAATGAGCAGTTCTTC. Protein product: CASSSTDRAYNEQFF.

The chain uses TRBV3-1 (or the pseudogene TRBV3-2) and TRBJ1-2, with D perhaps TRBD1 (6 bases). Trimming took 3 bases from V and 7 from J, leaving 12 bases between them. CDR3 length: 13 amino acids. Germline assignment: CDR1 LGHDT and CDR2 YNNKEL (reference sequence). Here the CDR3 reads CASSQDTGTGYTF. CDR3 bases: TGTGCCAGCAGCCAGGATACAGGGACTGGCTACACCTTC.

CDR3 in amino acids: CAWTPQMNTEAFF. DNA of the CDR3: TGTGCCTGGACCCCACAAATGAACACTGAAGCTTTCTTT. The chain employs TRBV30 and TRBJ1-1; D gene ambiguous. CDR1 is GTSNPN and CDR2 is SVGIG in the germline V gene (reference sequence). The CDR3 runs 13 residues. Trimming cost V 4 bases and J 0 bases, with 9 bases left between them.